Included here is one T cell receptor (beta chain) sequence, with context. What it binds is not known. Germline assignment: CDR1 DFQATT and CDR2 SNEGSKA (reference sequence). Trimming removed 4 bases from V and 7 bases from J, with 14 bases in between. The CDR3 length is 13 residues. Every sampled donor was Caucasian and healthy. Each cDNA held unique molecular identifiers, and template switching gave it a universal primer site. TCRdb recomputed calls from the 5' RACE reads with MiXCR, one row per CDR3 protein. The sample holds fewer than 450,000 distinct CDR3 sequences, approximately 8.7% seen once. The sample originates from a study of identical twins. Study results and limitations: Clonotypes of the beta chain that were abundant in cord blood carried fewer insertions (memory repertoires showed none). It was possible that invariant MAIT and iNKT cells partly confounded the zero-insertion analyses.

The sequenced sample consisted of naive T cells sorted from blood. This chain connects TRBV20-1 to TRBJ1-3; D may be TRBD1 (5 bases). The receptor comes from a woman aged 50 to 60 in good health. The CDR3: CSANPQGGNTIYF. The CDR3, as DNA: TGCAGTGCTAACCCTCAGGGTGGGAACACCATATATTTT.